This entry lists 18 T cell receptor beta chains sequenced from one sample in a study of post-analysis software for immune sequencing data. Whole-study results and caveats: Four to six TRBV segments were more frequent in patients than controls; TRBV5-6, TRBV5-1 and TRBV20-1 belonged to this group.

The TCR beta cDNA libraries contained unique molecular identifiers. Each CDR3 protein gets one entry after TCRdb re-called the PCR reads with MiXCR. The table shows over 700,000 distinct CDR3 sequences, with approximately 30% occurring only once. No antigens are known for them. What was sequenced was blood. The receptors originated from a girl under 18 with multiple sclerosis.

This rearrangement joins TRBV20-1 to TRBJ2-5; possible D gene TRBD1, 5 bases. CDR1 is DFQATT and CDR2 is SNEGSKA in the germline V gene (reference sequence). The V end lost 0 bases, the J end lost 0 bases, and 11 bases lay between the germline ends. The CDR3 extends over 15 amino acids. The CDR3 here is CSARDRRGYQETQYF. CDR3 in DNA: TGCAGTGCTAGAGATAGAAGGGGCTACCAAGAGACCCAGTACTTC.

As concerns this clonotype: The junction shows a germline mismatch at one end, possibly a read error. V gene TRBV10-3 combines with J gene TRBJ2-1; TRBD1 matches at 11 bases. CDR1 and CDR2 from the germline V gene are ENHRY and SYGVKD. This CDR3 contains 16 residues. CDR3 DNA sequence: TGTGCCACCAGTGACGGGACAGGGGGCTCCTACAATGAGCAGTTCTTC. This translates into CATSDGTGGSYNEQFF.

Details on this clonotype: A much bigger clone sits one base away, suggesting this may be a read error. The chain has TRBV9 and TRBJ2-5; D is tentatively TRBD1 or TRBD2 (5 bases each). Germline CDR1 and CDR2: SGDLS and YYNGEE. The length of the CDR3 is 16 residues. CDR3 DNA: TGTGCCGGCAGCGCCCGGTGGGACCCCGGGCAAGAGACCCAGTACTTC. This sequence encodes CAGSARWDPGQETQYF.

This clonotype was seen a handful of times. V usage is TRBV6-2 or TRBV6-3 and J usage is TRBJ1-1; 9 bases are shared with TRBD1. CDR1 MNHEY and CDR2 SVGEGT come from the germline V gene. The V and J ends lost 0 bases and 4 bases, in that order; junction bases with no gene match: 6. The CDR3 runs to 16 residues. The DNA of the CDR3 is TGTGCCAGCAGTTACTCCCGGACAGGGGTAATCACTGAAGCTTTCTTT. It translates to CASSYSRTGVITEAFF.

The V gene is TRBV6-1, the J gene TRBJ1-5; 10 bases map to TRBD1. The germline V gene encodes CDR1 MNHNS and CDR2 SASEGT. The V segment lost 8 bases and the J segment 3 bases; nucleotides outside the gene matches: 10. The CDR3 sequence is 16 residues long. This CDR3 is CASCRLGQGINQPQHF. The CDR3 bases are TGTGCCAGCTGCCGTTTGGGACAGGGGATCAATCAGCCCCAGCATTTT.

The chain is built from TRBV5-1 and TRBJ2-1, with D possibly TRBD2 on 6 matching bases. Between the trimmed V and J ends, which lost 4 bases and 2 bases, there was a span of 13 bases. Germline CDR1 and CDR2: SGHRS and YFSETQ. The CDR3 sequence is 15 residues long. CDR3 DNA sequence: TGCGCCAGCAGCACTCAGGGCGGGACCTACAATGAGCAGTTCTTC. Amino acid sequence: CASSTQGGTYNEQFF.

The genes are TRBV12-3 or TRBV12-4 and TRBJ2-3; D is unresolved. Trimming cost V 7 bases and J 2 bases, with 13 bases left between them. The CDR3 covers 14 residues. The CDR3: CASIPGIFTDTQYF. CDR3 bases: TGTGCCAGCATTCCCGGTATTTTCACAGATACGCAGTATTTT.

The CDR3 protein is CASRQVAISPQHF. Here the CDR3 DNA reads TGTGCCAGCAGACAAGTAGCAATTTCGCCCCAGCATTTT. This sequence joins TRBV27 and TRBJ1-5, with D uncertain. Trimming took 6 bases from V and 9 from J, leaving 15 bases between them. The CDR3 consists of 13 residues. The germline V gene encodes CDR1 MNHEY and CDR2 SMNVEV (reference sequence).

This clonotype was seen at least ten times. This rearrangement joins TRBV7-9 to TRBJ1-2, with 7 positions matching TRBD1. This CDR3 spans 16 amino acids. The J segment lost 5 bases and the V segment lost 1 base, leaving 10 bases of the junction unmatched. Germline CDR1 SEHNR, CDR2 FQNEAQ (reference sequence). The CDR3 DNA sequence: TGTGCCAGCAGCTTAGAGTCGCGGACAGGAGAATATGGCTACACCTTC. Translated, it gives CASSLESRTGEYGYTF. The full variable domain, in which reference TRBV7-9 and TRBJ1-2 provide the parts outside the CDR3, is DTGVSQNPRHKITKRGQNVTFRCDPISEHNRLYWYRQTLGQGPEFLTYFQNEAQLEKSRLLSDRFSAERPKGSFSTLEIQRTEQGDSAMYLCASSLESRTGEYGYTFGSGTRLTVV.

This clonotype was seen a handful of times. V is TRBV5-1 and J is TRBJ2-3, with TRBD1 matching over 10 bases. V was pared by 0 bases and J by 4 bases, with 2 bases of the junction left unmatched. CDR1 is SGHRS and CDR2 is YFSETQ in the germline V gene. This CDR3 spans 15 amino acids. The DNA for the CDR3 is TGCGCCAGCAGCTTGGGACAGGGGGCCCCAGATACGCAGTATTTT. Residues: CASSLGQGAPDTQYF.

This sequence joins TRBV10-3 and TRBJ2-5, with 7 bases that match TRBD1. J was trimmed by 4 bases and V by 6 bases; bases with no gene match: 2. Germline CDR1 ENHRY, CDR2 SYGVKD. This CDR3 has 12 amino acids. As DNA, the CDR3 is TGTGCCATCAGGGGACAGAGAGAGACCCAGTACTTC. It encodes CAIRGQRETQYF.

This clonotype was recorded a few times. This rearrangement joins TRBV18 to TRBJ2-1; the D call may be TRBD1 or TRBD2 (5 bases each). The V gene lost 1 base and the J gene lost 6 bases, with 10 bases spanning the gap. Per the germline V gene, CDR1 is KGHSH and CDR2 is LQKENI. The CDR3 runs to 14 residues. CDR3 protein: CASSPRGAGNEQFF. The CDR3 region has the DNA TGTGCCAGCTCACCACGAGGGGCAGGCAATGAGCAGTTCTTC.

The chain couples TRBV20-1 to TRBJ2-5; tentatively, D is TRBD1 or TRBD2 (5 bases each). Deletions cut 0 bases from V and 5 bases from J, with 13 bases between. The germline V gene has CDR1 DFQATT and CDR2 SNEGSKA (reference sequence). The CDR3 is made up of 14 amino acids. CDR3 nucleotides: TGCAGTGCTAGAGACCCCGGGACCGCGGAGACCCAGTACTTC. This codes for CSARDPGTAETQYF.

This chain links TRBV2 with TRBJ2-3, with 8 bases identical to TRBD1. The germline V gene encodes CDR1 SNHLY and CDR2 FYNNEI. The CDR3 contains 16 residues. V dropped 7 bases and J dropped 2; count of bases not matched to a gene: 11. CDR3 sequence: CASIRDRLPSTDTQYF. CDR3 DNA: TGTGCCAGCATCCGGGACAGGCTTCCTTCCACAGATACGCAGTATTTT. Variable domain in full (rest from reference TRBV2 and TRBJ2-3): EPEVTQTPSHQVTQMGQEVILRCVPISNHLYFYWYRQILGQKVEFLVSFYNNEISEKSEIFDDQFSVERPDGSNFTLKIRSTKLEDSAMYFCASIRDRLPSTDTQYFGPGTRLTVL.

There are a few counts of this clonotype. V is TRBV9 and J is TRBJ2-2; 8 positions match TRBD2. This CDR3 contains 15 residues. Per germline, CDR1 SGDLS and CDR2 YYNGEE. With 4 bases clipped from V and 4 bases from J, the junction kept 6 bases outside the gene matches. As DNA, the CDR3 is TGTGCCAGCAGCCGGGGGGGCATGAGCACCGGGGAGCTGTTTTTT. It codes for CASSRGGMSTGELFF.

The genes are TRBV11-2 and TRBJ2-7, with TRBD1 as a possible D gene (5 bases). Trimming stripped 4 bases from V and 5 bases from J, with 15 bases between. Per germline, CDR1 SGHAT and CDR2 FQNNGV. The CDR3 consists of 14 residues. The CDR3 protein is CASSCAVRANEQYF. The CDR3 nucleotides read TGTGCCAGCAGCTGTGCCGTCAGGGCCAACGAGCAGTACTTC.

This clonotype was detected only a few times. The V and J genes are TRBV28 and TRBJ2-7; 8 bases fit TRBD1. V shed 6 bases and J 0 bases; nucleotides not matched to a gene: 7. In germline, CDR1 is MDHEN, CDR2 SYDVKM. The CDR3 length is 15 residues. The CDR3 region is CASRDTGGLSYEQYF. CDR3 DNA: TGTGCCAGCAGGGATACAGGGGGGCTCTCCTACGAGCAGTACTTC.

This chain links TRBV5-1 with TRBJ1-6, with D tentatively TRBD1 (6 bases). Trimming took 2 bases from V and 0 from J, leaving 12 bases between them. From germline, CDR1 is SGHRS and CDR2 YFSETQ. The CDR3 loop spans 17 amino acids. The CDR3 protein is CASSFVGTSSYNSPLHF. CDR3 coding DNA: TGCGCCAGCAGCTTCGTAGGGACAAGCTCCTATAATTCACCCCTCCACTTT.